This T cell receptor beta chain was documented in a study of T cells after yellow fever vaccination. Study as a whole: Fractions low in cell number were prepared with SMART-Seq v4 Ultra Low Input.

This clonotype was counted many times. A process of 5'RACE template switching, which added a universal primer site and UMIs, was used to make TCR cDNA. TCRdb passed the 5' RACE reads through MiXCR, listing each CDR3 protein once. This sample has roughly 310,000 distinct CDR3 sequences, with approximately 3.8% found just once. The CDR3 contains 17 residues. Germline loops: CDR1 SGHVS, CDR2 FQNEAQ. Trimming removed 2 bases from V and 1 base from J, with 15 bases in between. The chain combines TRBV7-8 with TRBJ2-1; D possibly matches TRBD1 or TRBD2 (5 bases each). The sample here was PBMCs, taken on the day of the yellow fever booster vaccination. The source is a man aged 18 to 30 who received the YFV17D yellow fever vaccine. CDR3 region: CASSLRGAVGSYNEQFF. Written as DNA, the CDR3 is TGTGCCAGCAGCTTACGAGGGGCAGTAGGGTCCTACAATGAGCAGTTCTTC. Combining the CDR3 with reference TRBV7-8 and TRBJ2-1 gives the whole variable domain GAGVSQSPRYKVAKRGQDVALRCDPISGHVSLFWYQQALGQGPEFLTYFQNEAQLDKSGLPSDRFFAERPEGSVSTLKIQRTQQEDSAVYLCASSLRGAVGSYNEQFFGPGTRLTVL.